Below are 4 T cell receptor beta chains sequenced from a single sample in a study of T-cell memory formation after mild COVID-19. TCRdb re-analysed the 5' RACE reads in MiXCR, keeping a single row per CDR3 protein. The data hold 300,000 to 350,000 distinct CDR3 sequences, with roughly a fifth observed a single time. Material for sequencing was PBMCs or a T cell subset sorted from them (not recorded which). The origin of the receptors is a man between 18 and 35 years old who had mild COVID-19 (a few samples of this study predate the infection). Cell type and time point are not known.

The chain carries TRBV6-5 and TRBJ2-7; D is undetermined. Germline CDR1 MNHEY, CDR2 SVGAGI. The CDR3 sequence is 13 residues long. The V and J ends lost 5 bases and 1 base respectively, with 9 bases between them. CDR3 DNA: TGTGCCAGCAGTCCCGTTCAATCCTACGAGCAGTACTTC. Protein product: CASSPVQSYEQYF.

This clonotype has a handful of counts. This chain joins TRBV7-9 and TRBJ2-7, with 8 bases fitting TRBD1. The CDR3 is 15 residues long. Germline V gives CDR1 SEHNR, CDR2 FQNEAQ (reference sequence). V was clipped by 1 base and J by 2 bases; unmatched bases: 4. The CDR3: CASSLEGQETYEQYF. The CDR3 DNA follows: TGTGCCAGCAGCTTAGAGGGACAGGAGACCTACGAGCAGTACTTC.

The chain recombines TRBV7-8 with TRBJ1-6, with D possibly being TRBD1 (6 bases). Germline CDR1 reads SGHVS; CDR2 reads FQNEAQ. CDR3 length: 17 amino acids. Trimming left V 5 bases short and J 2 bases short, with 16 bases between. CDR3 DNA: TGTGCCAGCAGCCAACAGCCGGGGGGCCCCTATAATTCACCCCTCCACTTT. It yields the protein CASSQQPGGPYNSPLHF.

In its sample, this clonotype was seen a few times. The DNA for the CDR3 is TGTGCCAGCGGCACGGGTTTTGAGGAGCAGTACTTC. This encodes CASGTGFEEQYF. V and J are TRBV7-9 and TRBJ2-7; D uncertain. With 8 bases removed from V and 7 bases from J, the gap between germline ends came to 15 bases. Looked up from germline, CDR1 is SEHNR and CDR2 is FQNEAQ (reference sequence). The CDR3 consists of 12 residues.